This T cell receptor (beta chain) was profiled in a study of T cell responses to AZD1222 COVID-19 vaccine. Some clones are missing from TCRdb's copy, which holds only in-frame ones; the method was immunoSEQ multiplex PCR. The data hold approximately 150,000 clones, with around 91% observed a single time. This CDR3 has 13 amino acids. The V end was cut by 6 bases, the J end by 8 bases, with 11 bases between. This TCR was sampled from an adult who received the AZD1222 COVID-19 vaccine. Specimen: peripheral blood, collected 28 days after the second AZD1222 dose. This chain connects TRBV12-3 or TRBV12-4 to TRBJ1-6, with D possibly TRBD1 on 5 matching bases. CDR3 amino acids: CASSMTVDSPLHF. CDR3 coding DNA: TGTGCCAGCAGCATGACAGTAGATTCACCCCTCCACTTT.